This T cell receptor beta chain emerged from a study of blood T cell repertoires in COVID-19. Looking at the study overall: Researchers got acute and convalescent COVID-19 samples from the United States, Italy and Spain. T cells, B-cell-depleted T cells, or PBMCs provided the cDNA or gDNA that served as material.

The CDR3 is made up of 13 amino acids. In germline, CDR1 is MNHEY, CDR2 SMNVEV (reference sequence). Between the trimmed V and J ends, which lost 2 bases and 1 base, there was a span of 5 bases. Authors' methods: How many nucleated cells were present was estimated from reference gene primer amplification. TCRdb keeps only in-frame clones here, not all; method: immunoSEQ multiplex PCR. V, J and clone size are those of that table, while D and trimming were read from the DNA. The data hold about 110,000 clones, with approximately 80% observed a single time. The chain combines TRBV27 with TRBJ1-1, with D tentatively TRBD1 (5 bases). The material sequenced was peripheral blood. This TCR came from a man between 65 and 85 years old with acute or convalescent COVID-19. DNA for the CDR3: TGTGCCAGCAGTTTAAGGGGGAACACTGAAGCTTTCTTT. As protein: CASSLRGNTEAFF.